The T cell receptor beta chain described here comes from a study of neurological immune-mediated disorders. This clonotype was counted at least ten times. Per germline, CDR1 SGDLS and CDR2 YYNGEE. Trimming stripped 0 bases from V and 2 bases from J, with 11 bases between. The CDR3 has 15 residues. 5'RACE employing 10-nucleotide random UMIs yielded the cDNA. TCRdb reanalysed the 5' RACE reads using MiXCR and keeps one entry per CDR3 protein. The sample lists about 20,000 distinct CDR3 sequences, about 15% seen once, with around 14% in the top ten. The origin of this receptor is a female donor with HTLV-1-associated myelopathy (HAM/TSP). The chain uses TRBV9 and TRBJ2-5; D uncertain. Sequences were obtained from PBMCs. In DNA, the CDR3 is TGTGCCAGCAGCGTAGCTCCGGGTCAACAAGAGACCCAGTACTTC. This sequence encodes CASSVAPGQQETQYF.